Below are 31 T cell receptor beta chains sequenced from a single sample in a study of shared clonotypes between healthy human individuals. The table came from immunoSEQ multiplex PCR; TCRdb's copy has only in-frame clones and leaves some out. The sample comprises over a million clones, 98% to 99% of which are singletons, and 0.3% to 0.45% rests with the top ten. The sequenced material came from naive CD4+ T cells sorted from blood. Noted subset: CD45RA+ positively selected. All receptors derive from a man aged 25 to 40 in good health.

The rearrangement uses TRBV6-5 and TRBJ1-5, with a possible D match to TRBD1 (5 bases). This CDR3 is 13 amino acids long. Germline V gene sequence: CDR1 MNHEY, CDR2 SVGAGI. Trimming took off 7 bases at V and 6 bases at J, with 13 bases between the two ends. The CDR3 sequence is CASTPGGRQPQHF. DNA of the CDR3: TGTGCCAGCACCCCCGGGGGTCGTCAGCCCCAGCATTTT.

This clone was observed once. This rearrangement joins TRBV10-3 to TRBJ2-1, with unresolved D. CDR3 length equals 17 residues. Germline assignment: CDR1 ENHRY and CDR2 SYGVKD. Trimming shortened V by 3 bases and J by 0 bases, and 15 bases separated the two germline ends. CDR3 amino acids: CAISDPIGMSSYNEQFF. CDR3 coding DNA: TGTGCCATCAGTGACCCGATTGGGATGAGCTCCTACAATGAGCAGTTCTTC.

This chain joins TRBV5-1 and TRBJ2-7, with D possibly matching TRBD1 (6 bases). The germline gives CDR1 SGHRS, CDR2 YFSETQ. CDR3 size: 14 residues. V was trimmed by 2 bases and J by 2 bases, leaving 11 bases between them. CDR3 bases: TGCGCCAGCAGCTTTGGGACAATCACCTACGAGCAGTACTTC. Protein sequence: CASSFGTITYEQYF.

This chain uses TRBV30 with TRBJ2-7; 7 bases are shared with TRBD1. The CDR3 length is 15 residues. In germline, CDR1 is GTSNPN, CDR2 SVGIG (reference sequence). The V gene end was trimmed by 0 bases and the J gene end by 3 bases; junction bases not matched to a gene: 8. CDR3 nucleotide sequence: TGTGCCTGGAGTGTCGTACAGGGGAACAACTACGAGCAGTACTTC. Translating gives CAWSVVQGNNYEQYF.

The genes are TRBV18 and TRBJ2-7; maybe TRBD1 (6 bases). The CDR3 sequence is 13 residues long. CDR1 and CDR2 from the germline V gene are KGHSH and LQKENI. V was trimmed by 3 bases and J by 9 bases, leaving 15 bases between them. The CDR3 here is CASSPPTPQGQYF. The DNA of the CDR3 is TGTGCCAGCTCACCCCCGACCCCACAGGGGCAGTACTTC.

The chain links TRBV30 to TRBJ1-2, with TRBD1 matching 7 bases. This CDR3 contains 13 residues. CDR1 GTSNPN and CDR2 SVGIG come from the germline V gene (reference sequence). V shed 5 bases, J shed 6 bases, and the junction held 9 bases outside the gene matches. CDR3 region: CAWEQRGGNGYTF. The CDR3 DNA follows: TGTGCCTGGGAACAAAGAGGGGGCAATGGCTACACCTTC.

The rearrangement links TRBV14 to TRBJ2-3; D may be TRBD2 (6 bases). Germline values: CDR1 SGHDN, CDR2 FVKESK. V lost 5 bases and J lost 8, with 11 bases in between. CDR3 length equals 12 residues. CDR3 amino acids: CASSALASTQYF. CDR3 in DNA: TGTGCCAGCAGCGCACTAGCTAGTACGCAGTATTTT.

This chain connects TRBV11-3 to TRBJ2-2; TRBD1 might be the D (7 bases). The CDR3 loop spans 17 amino acids. The germline V gene has CDR1 SGHNT and CDR2 YENEEA. V lost 4 bases, J lost 5 bases, and 20 bases lay in between. The CDR3 here is CASSSGGFGSLTGELFF. The CDR3, as DNA: TGTGCCAGCAGCTCAGGGGGGTTCGGGAGCCTAACCGGGGAGCTGTTTTTT.

This sequence joins TRBV10-3 and TRBJ1-5; no firm D call. V was cut by 7 bases and J by 5 bases, with 12 bases left in between. Germline values: CDR1 ENHRY, CDR2 SYGVKD. This CDR3 has 13 residues. DNA of the CDR3: TGTGCCATCACGGTGGATGTCTATCAGCCCCAGCATTTT. This gives the protein CAITVDVYQPQHF.

The chain combines TRBV7-2 with TRBJ1-5; D might be TRBD1 (5 bases). V was cut by 5 bases and J by 5 bases, with 10 bases left in between. CDR1 is SGHTA, CDR2 FQGNSA, per germline. The CDR3 covers 13 residues. The chain's CDR3 is CASSASRDQPQHF. CDR3 DNA: TGTGCCAGCAGCGCTAGCAGGGATCAGCCCCAGCATTTT.

The chain has TRBV18 and TRBJ2-6; possible D gene TRBD2, 6 bases. Trimming stripped 4 bases from V and 3 bases from J, with 16 bases between. The germline V gene encodes CDR1 KGHSH and CDR2 LQKENI. The CDR3 sequence is 17 residues long. The CDR3 sequence: CASSRPGLRSGANVLTF. DNA for the CDR3: TGTGCCAGCTCACGCCCGGGACTCAGAAGTGGGGCCAACGTCCTGACTTTC.

The chain carries TRBV12-2 and TRBJ2-2; TRBD2 is taken as the D call from the table, unchecked against the DNA. TRBV12-2 is assigned pseudogene status. This CDR3 is 16 amino acids long. As DNA, the CDR3 is TGTGCAAGTCGCTTAGTCTCTAGCGATCACACCGGGGAGCTGTTTTTT. Its translation: CASRLVSSDHTGELFF.

The chain uses TRBV5-1 and TRBJ1-5, with D unresolved. CDR1 is SGHRS, CDR2 YFSETQ, per germline. CDR3 length: 16 residues. V lost 4 bases, J lost 0 bases, and 14 bases lay in between. DNA for the CDR3: TGCGCCAGCAGCCCTTTCGGACTCGATAGCAATCAGCCCCAGCATTTT. This gives the protein CASSPFGLDSNQPQHF.

The CDR3 nucleotides read TGTGCCAGCAGTTACTCCGGGGGGGCGAAAGAGACCCAGTACTTC. This encodes CASSYSGGAKETQYF. The chain is built from TRBV6-5 and TRBJ2-5, with TRBD2 identical over 8 bases. Looked up from germline, CDR1 is MNHEY and CDR2 is SVGAGI. The V segment lost 0 bases and the J segment 3 bases; nucleotides outside the gene matches: 3. The CDR3 runs to 15 residues.

The gene calls are TRBV28 and TRBJ1-4, with 9 bases aligning to TRBD1. Germline trimming cut 3 bases from V and 3 bases from J; bases unmatched to any gene: 8. The CDR3 runs to 17 residues. The germline V gene has CDR1 MDHEN and CDR2 SYDVKM. CDR3: CASSLPGQGLANEKLFF. CDR3 coding DNA: TGTGCCAGCAGTTTGCCGGGACAGGGATTGGCTAATGAAAAACTGTTTTTT.

In DNA, the CDR3 is TGTGCCAGCAGTCCCATAGGACAGGGCAGCAGGCAGCCCCAGCATTTT. Translated: CASSPIGQGSRQPQHF. The chain recombines TRBV27 with TRBJ1-5; 8 nucleotides align to TRBD1. This CDR3 spans 16 amino acids. The junction had 13 bases not matched to a gene; V was cut back by 5 bases and J by 7 bases. The V gene's germline CDR1 is MNHEY and CDR2 SMNVEV (reference sequence).

The chain links TRBV5-1 to TRBJ1-2; tentatively, D is TRBD1 (5 bases). Between the trimmed V and J ends, which lost 4 bases and 3 bases, there was a span of 16 bases. The CDR3 consists of 15 residues. Germline V gives CDR1 SGHRS, CDR2 YFSETQ. The CDR3 region is CASSGGATTDYGYTF. The CDR3 DNA follows: TGCGCCAGCAGCGGAGGGGCTACAACTGACTATGGCTACACCTTC. Variable domain in full (rest from reference TRBV5-1 and TRBJ1-2): KAGVTQTPRYLIKTRGQQVTLSCSPISGHRSVSWYQQTPGQGLQFLFEYFSETQRNKGNFPGRFSGRQFSNSRSEMNVSTLELGDSALYLCASSGGATTDYGYTFGSGTRLTVV.

This chain uses TRBV5-1 with TRBJ2-2, with TRBD2 matching over 13 bases. V was clipped by 1 base and J by 0 bases; unmatched bases: 15. Germline CDR1 SGHRS, CDR2 YFSETQ. The CDR3 runs to 22 residues. The CDR3 bases are TGCGCCAGCAGCTTGTCGCGACCGGGACTAGCGGGACCATGGGCGAACACCGGGGAGCTGTTTTTT. Translating it yields CASSLSRPGLAGPWANTGELFF.

The chain recombines TRBV7-9 with TRBJ2-5, with D perhaps being TRBD1 or TRBD2 (5 bases each). Germline V gene lookup returns CDR1 SEHNR and CDR2 FQNEAQ (reference sequence). There are 14 residues in the CDR3. V shed 5 bases and J shed 0 bases, with 10 bases lying between them. The CDR3 region has the DNA TGTGCCAGCAGCGACGGGGCGTACCAAGAGACCCAGTACTTC. This codes for CASSDGAYQETQYF.

The chain has TRBV7-2 and TRBJ2-7, with D tentatively TRBD2 (6 bases). The CDR3 has 19 amino acids. Germline CDR1 and CDR2: SGHTA and FQGNSA. V was shortened by 4 bases and J by 1 base, with 26 bases between the two germline ends. This CDR3 reads CASSSHWGGRRALSYEQYF. DNA of the CDR3: TGTGCCAGCAGCTCCCATTGGGGAGGAAGGCGGGCCCTTTCCTACGAGCAGTACTTC.

V usage is TRBV7-8 and J usage is TRBJ2-1, with TRBD2 matching 7 bases. This CDR3 has 15 amino acids. V lost 5 bases to trimming and J lost 8 bases; unmatched junction nucleotides: 12. From germline, CDR1 is SGHVS and CDR2 FQNEAQ. The CDR3 loop is CASSLQSSGYHEQFF. In nucleotides, the CDR3 is TGTGCCAGCAGCCTTCAGTCTAGCGGTTACCATGAGCAGTTCTTC. Supplemented by reference TRBV7-8 and TRBJ2-1, the full variable domain reads GAGVSQSPRYKVAKRGQDVALRCDPISGHVSLFWYQQALGQGPEFLTYFQNEAQLDKSGLPSDRFFAERPEGSVSTLKIQRTQQEDSAVYLCASSLQSSGYHEQFFGPGTRLTVL.

This clone was observed a single time. This sequence joins TRBV4-1 and TRBJ1-4, with unresolved D. Trimming left V 4 bases short and J 4 bases short, with 13 bases between. Germline V lookup: CDR1 MGHRA, CDR2 YSYEKL. This CDR3 comprises 15 residues. CDR3 protein: CASSPYWAGNEKLFF. DNA of the CDR3: TGCGCCAGCAGCCCCTACTGGGCAGGTAATGAAAAACTGTTTTTT.

This sequence joins TRBV4-1 and TRBJ2-2, with 8 bases matching TRBD1. The germline CDR1 and CDR2 sequences are MGHRA and YSYEKL. V lost 4 bases, J lost 5 bases, and 12 bases stayed unmatched. The CDR3 extends over 17 amino acids. The CDR3 bases are TGCGCCAGCAGCCCCCTCCCTCAGGGGGCAGGAACCGGGGAGCTGTTTTTT. It is translated as CASSPLPQGAGTGELFF.

This chain joins TRBV7-6 and TRBJ1-1; D remains ambiguous. The CDR3 is 14 residues long. Trimming left V 4 bases short and J 7 bases short, with 16 bases between. Germline assignment: CDR1 SGHVS and CDR2 FNYEAQ. The CDR3: CASSSGPHGNEAFF. For the CDR3, the DNA is TGTGCCAGCAGCTCCGGGCCCCACGGAAATGAAGCTTTCTTT.

This chain joins TRBV6-1 and TRBJ1-2; 9 bases are a match to TRBD1. Germline loops: CDR1 MNHNS, CDR2 SASEGT. V shed 4 bases and J 4 bases; nucleotides not matched to a gene: 7. This CDR3 has 15 amino acids. CDR3 sequence: CASSGDRAAVYGYTF. In nucleotides, the CDR3 is TGTGCCAGCAGTGGGGACAGGGCGGCGGTCTATGGCTACACCTTC.

The CDR3 coding sequence is TGTGCCATCAGTCCGGGACAGAGGCGTCGAGAGCAGTACTTC. As protein: CAISPGQRRREQYF. The chain uses TRBV10-3 and TRBJ2-7, with 7 bases matching TRBD1. The CDR3 extends over 14 amino acids. Germline-derived CDR1 and CDR2 are ENHRY and SYGVKD. V lost 5 bases, J lost 7 bases, and 11 bases stayed unmatched.

The CDR3 reads CSVGLGLAVEQYF. In DNA form, the CDR3 reads TGCAGCGTGGGATTGGGGCTAGCAGTCGAGCAGTACTTC. The chain has TRBV29-1 and TRBJ2-7; D possibly matches TRBD1 or TRBD2 (5 bases each). V was shortened by 6 bases and J by 6 bases, with 18 bases between the two germline ends. In germline, CDR1 is SQVTM, CDR2 ANQGSEA. The CDR3 contains 13 residues.

The chain employs TRBV6-4 and TRBJ2-1; maybe TRBD2 (6 bases). The germline gives CDR1 MRHNA, CDR2 SNTAGT. V gave up 2 bases and J gave up 5 bases, with 22 bases separating them. The CDR3 loop spans 18 amino acids. In nucleotides, the CDR3 is TGTGCCAGCAGTGACCTACAGCGGGTAGGATACGGTGACAATGAGCAGTTCTTC. Protein sequence: CASSDLQRVGYGDNEQFF.

Regarding this clone: Other DNA sequences in the sample encode the same CDR3. CDR3 DNA sequence: TGCGCCAGCAGCCAGGGACAGGGGGCCTACGAGCAGTACTTC. Translated: CASSQGQGAYEQYF. This chain uses TRBV5-1 with TRBJ2-7; TRBD1 aligns across 11 bases. V was clipped by 4 bases and J by 2 bases; unmatched bases: 2. The germline CDR1 and CDR2 sequences are SGHRS and YFSETQ. The CDR3 extends over 14 amino acids.

The chain combines TRBV4-1 with TRBJ2-1; 11 bases align to TRBD2. The CDR3 has 15 amino acids. V was clipped by 0 bases and J by 6 bases; unmatched bases: 1. Germline values: CDR1 MGHRA, CDR2 YSYEKL. The CDR3 here is CASSQEGTSGNEQFF. Written as DNA, the CDR3 is TGCGCCAGCAGCCAAGAAGGGACTAGCGGCAATGAGCAGTTCTTC.

This chain uses TRBV29-1 with TRBJ2-2; D is perhaps TRBD2 (5 bases). Per the germline V gene, CDR1 is SQVTM and CDR2 is ANQGSEA. The CDR3 runs to 15 residues. V shed 7 bases and J shed 0 bases, with 15 bases lying between them. The CDR3 loop is CSATRGNPNTGELFF. The CDR3 DNA reads as TGCAGCGCCACCCGGGGTAACCCGAACACCGGGGAGCTGTTTTTT.